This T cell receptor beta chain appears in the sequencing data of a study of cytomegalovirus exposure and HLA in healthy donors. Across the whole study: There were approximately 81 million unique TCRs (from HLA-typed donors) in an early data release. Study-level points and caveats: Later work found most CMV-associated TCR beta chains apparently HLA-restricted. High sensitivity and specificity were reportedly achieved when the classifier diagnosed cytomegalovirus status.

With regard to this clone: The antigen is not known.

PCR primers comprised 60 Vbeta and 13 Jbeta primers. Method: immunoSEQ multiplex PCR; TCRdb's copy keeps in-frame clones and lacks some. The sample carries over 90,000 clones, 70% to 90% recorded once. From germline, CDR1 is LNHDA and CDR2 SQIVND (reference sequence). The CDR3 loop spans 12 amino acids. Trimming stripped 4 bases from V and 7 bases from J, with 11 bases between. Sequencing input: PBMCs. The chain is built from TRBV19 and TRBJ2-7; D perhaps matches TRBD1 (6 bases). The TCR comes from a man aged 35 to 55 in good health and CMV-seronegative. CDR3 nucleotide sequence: TGTGCCAGTAGTAAACAGGGTGAAGAGCAGTACTTC. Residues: CASSKQGEEQYF.